The 31 T cell receptor beta chains below were found in one sample sequenced in a study of radiotherapy plus CTLA-4 blockade in lung cancer. The repertoire was sequenced with immunoSEQ multiplex PCR; TCRdb's copy has only in-frame clones and lacks some. The table lists 86,000 or so clones, 78% of them singletons. The sequenced sample was peripheral blood, obtained from a patient treated with radiotherapy plus ipilimumab. The source of these receptors is a human donor with non-small cell lung cancer who had a partial response to radiotherapy plus ipilimumab. Some clones in this sample may be carry-over from other donors' samples.

The chain recombines TRBV5-4 with TRBJ2-4; 11 bases align to TRBD1. Germline values: CDR1 SGHNT, CDR2 YYREEE (reference sequence). V trimming: 3 bases; J trimming: 1 base; junction bases outside the gene matches: 3. The CDR3 has 16 residues. CDR3 loop: CASSSGQGAAKNIQYF. CDR3 coding DNA: TGTGCCAGCAGCTCTGGACAGGGGGCGGCCAAAAACATTCAGTACTTC. The variable domain in full, completed from reference TRBV5-4 and TRBJ2-4, reads ETGVTQSPTHLIKTRGQQVTLRCSSQSGHNTVSWYQQALGQGPQFIFQYYREEENGRGNFPPRFSGLQFPNYSSELNVNALELDDSALYLCASSSGQGAAKNIQYFGAGTRLSVL.

In its sample, this clone was seen a few times. The V and J genes are TRBV7-6 and TRBJ2-3; tentative D call: TRBD1 (5 bases). The CDR3 is made up of 15 amino acids. The V end was cut by 0 bases, the J end by 8 bases, with 15 bases between. Germline loops: CDR1 SGHVS, CDR2 FNYEAQ. As DNA, the CDR3 is TGTGCCAGCAGCTTAGCGGGGCCCCCGGCAGGTACGCAGTATTTT. Its protein is CASSLAGPPAGTQYF.

Concerning this clone itself: One junction end disagrees with the germline gene, perhaps due to a read error. The rearrangement uses TRBV5-1 and TRBJ2-1; D gene unclear. The CDR3 is 12 amino acids. From germline, CDR1 is SGHRS and CDR2 YFSETQ. The CDR3, as DNA: TGCGCCAGCAGCTTTTCCTCCAATGAGCAGTTCTTC. Encoded protein: CASSFSSNEQFF.

The genes are TRBV29-1 and TRBJ2-1, with TRBD2 matching over 10 bases. Germline V gives CDR1 SQVTM, CDR2 ANQGSEA. Germline trimming cut 3 bases from V and 6 bases from J; bases unmatched to any gene: 5. The CDR3 contains 14 residues. The CDR3 DNA is TGCAGCGTTGAGGCGGCTAGCGGGAGCAATGAGCAGTTCTTC. As protein: CSVEAASGSNEQFF.

This CDR3 is CASSPAWTAGEQYF. The CDR3 coding sequence is TGTGCCAGCAGCCCCGCTTGGACTGCCGGCGAGCAGTACTTC. The chain has TRBV6-5 and TRBJ2-7, with D perhaps matching TRBD2 (5 bases). In germline, CDR1 is MNHEY, CDR2 SVGAGI. V lost 6 bases, J lost 6 bases, and 18 bases lay in between. The CDR3 extends over 14 amino acids.

The chain has TRBV11-1 and TRBJ2-7; D is uncertain. The V end lost 2 bases, the J end lost 4 bases, and 6 bases lay between the germline ends. In germline, CDR1 is SGHAT, CDR2 FQDESV (reference sequence). CDR3 length equals 12 residues. The CDR3 coding sequence is TGTGCCAGCAGCTTATTTCCATACGAGCAGTACTTC. It encodes CASSLFPYEQYF.

The rearrangement joins TRBV6-6 to TRBJ2-7, with D possibly TRBD2 on 6 matching bases. Germline loops: CDR1 MNHNY, CDR2 SVGAGI (reference sequence). This CDR3 contains 14 residues. V lost 6 bases and J 6 bases, leaving 18 bases between the germline ends. The CDR3 is CASSRVETRGEQYF. The CDR3, as DNA: TGTGCCAGCAGCCGAGTTGAGACTAGGGGCGAGCAGTACTTC.

This clone was counted between two and nine times. The chain joins TRBV10-1 to TRBJ1-3; D is perhaps TRBD1 (6 bases). The CDR3 has 14 residues. V was clipped by 9 bases and J by 7 bases, with 19 bases between them. The germline CDR1 and CDR2 sequences are WNHNN and SYGVQD (reference sequence). The CDR3 sequence: CARTGALFRNTIYF. In DNA, the CDR3 is TGCGCCAGGACAGGTGCCCTTTTTCGTAACACCATATATTTT.

The chain uses TRBV6-1 and TRBJ1-5, with D uncertain. Germline-derived CDR1 and CDR2 are MNHNS and SASEGT. Trimming shortened V by 2 bases and J by 6 bases, and 14 bases separated the two germline ends. The CDR3 consists of 15 residues. The DNA for the CDR3 is TGTGCCAGCAGTGAAACGATTCTTGAGGGTCAGCCCCAGCATTTT. Amino acids: CASSETILEGQPQHF.

This chain uses TRBV4-1 with TRBJ1-2; 10 bases fit TRBD1. Germline V CDR1 and CDR2: MGHRA, YSYEKL. V trimming: 1 base; J trimming: 0 bases; junction bases outside the gene matches: 5. The CDR3 is 17 amino acids. CDR3 bases: TGCGCCAGCAGCCAAGGCGGGACAGGGGTATCTAACTATGGCTACACCTTC. Translated: CASSQGGTGVSNYGYTF.

The rearrangement uses TRBV28 and TRBJ2-7, with 9 bases matching TRBD1. The V segment lost 3 bases and the J segment 7 bases; nucleotides outside the gene matches: 7. CDR3 length: 14 residues. Germline lookup yields CDR1 MDHEN and CDR2 SYDVKM. CDR3 loop: CASSFRNRGREQYF. CDR3 nucleotides: TGTGCCAGCAGTTTCCGGAACAGGGGGCGAGAGCAGTACTTC.

The J gene is TRBJ2-5, the V gene TRBV28; D is uncertain. Trimming took 10 bases from V and 3 from J, leaving 18 bases between them. Germline V lookup: CDR1 MDHEN, CDR2 SYDVKM. The CDR3 is 14 residues long. The CDR3 DNA follows: TGTGCCACAGGATCGGCAGGATGGGAAGAGACCCAGTACTTC. This codes for CATGSAGWEETQYF.

The CDR3 region is CASSLGRGTEAFF. CDR3 DNA: TGTGCCAGCAGTCTCGGACGGGGCACTGAAGCTTTCTTT. V gene TRBV28 combines with J gene TRBJ1-1; D not resolved. The germline CDR1 and CDR2 sequences are MDHEN and SYDVKM. Trimming took off 5 bases at V and 4 bases at J, with 11 bases between the two ends. CDR3 length equals 13 residues.

This clone was detected only a few times. V usage is TRBV5-6 and J usage is TRBJ1-1; 7 nucleotides line up with TRBD1. V shed 0 bases and J 7 bases; nucleotides not matched to a gene: 15. The CDR3 sequence is 17 residues long. CDR1 is SGHDT, CDR2 YYEEEE, per germline. CDR3 region: CASSLGPARIRDSEAFF. The CDR3 nucleotides read TGTGCCAGCAGCTTGGGGCCAGCGCGTATCCGGGACAGTGAAGCTTTCTTT.

The V gene is TRBV19, the J gene TRBJ1-5; 11 bases align to TRBD1. With V trimmed by 4 bases and J by 3 bases, 11 bases remained unmatched. The CDR3 totals 18 residues. Looked up from germline, CDR1 is LNHDA and CDR2 is SQIVND (reference sequence). CDR3 in amino acids: CASSSRGTGGGYNQPQHF. The CDR3 DNA follows: TGTGCCAGTAGTAGCCGGGGGACAGGGGGAGGCTACAATCAGCCCCAGCATTTT.

This clone was observed a handful of times. The V gene is TRBV30, the J gene TRBJ1-4; 7 bases align to TRBD1. V trimming: 4 bases; J trimming: 5 bases; junction bases outside the gene matches: 4. Germline assignment: CDR1 GTSNPN and CDR2 SVGIG (reference sequence). This CDR3 is built from 13 residues. CDR3 coding DNA: TGTGCCTGGAAGACAGGGAGAAATGAAAAACTGTTTTTT. It translates to CAWKTGRNEKLFF.

The V call is TRBV6-1, the J call TRBJ1-2, with D perhaps TRBD1 (5 bases). The CDR3 runs 13 residues. With 2 bases removed from V and 5 bases from J, the gap between germline ends came to 9 bases. In germline, CDR1 is MNHNS, CDR2 SASEGT. The chain's CDR3 is CASSETTDYGYTF. The CDR3 DNA is TGTGCCAGCAGTGAAACGACAGATTATGGCTACACCTTC.

A few counts support this clone. The CDR3 DNA is TGTGCCAGCAGCTTAGCGGGAGGGGATACGCAGTATTTT. This sequence encodes CASSLAGGDTQYF. The chain employs TRBV7-9 and TRBJ2-3; 7 nucleotides line up with TRBD2. The CDR3 extends over 13 amino acids. J was trimmed by 6 bases and V by 0 bases; bases with no gene match: 0. CDR1 SEHNR and CDR2 FQNEAQ come from the germline V gene (reference sequence). Full variable domain (rest looked up from reference TRBV7-9 and TRBJ2-3): DTGVSQNPRHKITKRGQNVTFRCDPISEHNRLYWYRQTLGQGPEFLTYFQNEAQLEKSRLLSDRFSAERPKGSFSTLEIQRTEQGDSAMYLCASSLAGGDTQYFGPGTRLTVL.

The chain has TRBV7-3 and TRBJ2-6; no clear D. The CDR3 consists of 14 residues. Germline lookup yields CDR1 SGHTA and CDR2 FQGTGA. Between the trimmed V and J ends, which lost 5 bases and 2 bases, there was a span of 7 bases. CDR3 residues: CASSPSTGANVLTF. The CDR3 DNA is TGTGCCAGCAGCCCGAGTACTGGGGCCAACGTCCTGACTTTC.

V gene TRBV5-1 combines with J gene TRBJ2-2, with 9 bases that match TRBD2. V shed 0 bases and J 6 bases; nucleotides not matched to a gene: 6. The CDR3 extends over 16 amino acids. Looked up from germline, CDR1 is SGHRS and CDR2 is YFSETQ. The CDR3 nucleotides are TGCGCCAGCAGCTTGGCTGCGGGAGGGCCATCCGGGGAGCTGTTTTTT. Translating gives CASSLAAGGPSGELFF.

The chain recombines TRBV28 with TRBJ1-1; 8 bases agree with TRBD1. CDR3 length: 13 residues. J was trimmed by 5 bases and V by 4 bases; bases with no gene match: 3. Germline lookup yields CDR1 MDHEN and CDR2 SYDVKM. CDR3 sequence reads: CASSSGGRTEAFF. The CDR3 coding sequence is TGTGCCAGCAGTTCAGGGGGCCGAACTGAAGCTTTCTTT.

The chain uses TRBV11-3 and TRBJ2-3; 7 nucleotides match TRBD2. The CDR3 runs to 12 residues. Germline CDR1 SGHNT, CDR2 YENEEA. After removal of 4 bases from V and 8 bases from J, the junction contained 3 bases not matched to a gene. The CDR3 reads CASSSTSVTQYF. The DNA of the CDR3 is TGTGCCAGCAGCTCTACTAGCGTTACGCAGTATTTT.

The rearrangement joins TRBV2 to TRBJ2-1; 12 bases line up with TRBD2. The CDR3 is 15 amino acids. Trimming at V came to 4 bases and at J to 4 bases, leaving 2 bases not matched to a gene. Germline assignment: CDR1 SNHLY and CDR2 FYNNEI. CDR3: CASSVTSGGYNEQFF. Here the CDR3 DNA reads TGTGCCAGCAGTGTCACTAGCGGGGGGTACAATGAGCAGTTCTTC.

The chain joins TRBV7-3 to TRBJ2-3, with TRBD2 identical over 11 bases. Germline assignment: CDR1 SGHTA and CDR2 FQGTGA. V shed 5 bases, J shed 1 base, and the junction held 5 bases outside the gene matches. The length of the CDR3 is 16 residues. The CDR3 sequence is CASSQWTSGRTDTQYF. The CDR3 nucleotides are TGTGCCAGCAGCCAATGGACTAGCGGGCGCACAGATACGCAGTATTTT.

The CDR3 sequence is CASSLRDTQYF. CDR3 DNA sequence: TGTGCCAGCAGCTTGCGAGATACGCAGTATTTT. V usage is TRBV5-6 and J usage is TRBJ2-3, with D hard to call. V was trimmed by 1 base and J by 5 bases, leaving 2 bases between them. The CDR3 has 11 amino acids. Per the germline V gene, CDR1 is SGHDT and CDR2 is YYEEEE.

The chain carries TRBV5-1 and TRBJ2-3, with 8 bases that match TRBD2. The CDR3 covers 17 residues. V lost 1 base and J lost 6; bases outside the gene matches: 13. Germline CDR1 reads SGHRS; CDR2 reads YFSETQ. CDR3 DNA sequence: TGCGCCAGCAGCTTGTACGTCGGGAGGGCCTCATCCGATACGCAGTATTTT. Translated, it gives CASSLYVGRASSDTQYF.

The chain recombines TRBV2 with TRBJ2-7; the match to TRBD2 covers 8 bases. The CDR3 extends over 14 amino acids. Germline assignment: CDR1 SNHLY and CDR2 FYNNEI. The V gene end was trimmed by 6 bases and the J gene end by 7 bases; junction bases not matched to a gene: 11. The chain's CDR3 is CASSNGVAGIEQYF. CDR3 bases: TGTGCCAGCAGCAACGGAGTAGCGGGGATAGAGCAGTACTTC.

V usage is TRBV5-6 and J usage is TRBJ1-2; 7 bases align to TRBD1. The V gene end was trimmed by 4 bases and the J gene end by 4 bases; junction bases not matched to a gene: 22. The CDR3 totals 19 residues. CDR1 SGHDT and CDR2 YYEEEE come from the germline V gene. CDR3 bases: TGTGCCAGCAGCCCAACGTTACTACCCAGGGACAGCCTTACCTATGGCTACACCTTC. It is translated as CASSPTLLPRDSLTYGYTF.

This chain connects TRBV29-1 to TRBJ2-3; D is perhaps TRBD2 (6 bases). The V gene's germline CDR1 is SQVTM and CDR2 ANQGSEA. Trimming cost V 1 base and J 1 base, with 9 bases left between them. This CDR3 region has 14 residues. The CDR3 region has the DNA TGCAGCGTTGAAGGGGCTAGCGGCACAGATACGCAGTATTTT. Protein sequence: CSVEGASGTDTQYF.

This chain joins TRBV11-2 and TRBJ2-7; D call uncertain. CDR1 is SGHAT, CDR2 FQNNGV, per germline. CDR3 length equals 12 residues. Trimming stripped 1 base from V and 6 bases from J, with 7 bases between. CDR3 bases: TGTGCCAGCAGCTTAGTCCGGTCCGAGCAGTACTTC. The encoded protein is CASSLVRSEQYF.

This chain connects TRBV5-1 to TRBJ2-3, with 8 bases matching TRBD2. The germline V gene encodes CDR1 SGHRS and CDR2 YFSETQ. The CDR3 has 14 amino acids. The V gene end was trimmed by 0 bases and the J gene end by 4 bases; junction bases not matched to a gene: 1. CDR3 coding DNA: TGCGCCAGCAGCTTGGGAGCGGGGGCAGATACGCAGTATTTT. This sequence encodes CASSLGAGADTQYF.